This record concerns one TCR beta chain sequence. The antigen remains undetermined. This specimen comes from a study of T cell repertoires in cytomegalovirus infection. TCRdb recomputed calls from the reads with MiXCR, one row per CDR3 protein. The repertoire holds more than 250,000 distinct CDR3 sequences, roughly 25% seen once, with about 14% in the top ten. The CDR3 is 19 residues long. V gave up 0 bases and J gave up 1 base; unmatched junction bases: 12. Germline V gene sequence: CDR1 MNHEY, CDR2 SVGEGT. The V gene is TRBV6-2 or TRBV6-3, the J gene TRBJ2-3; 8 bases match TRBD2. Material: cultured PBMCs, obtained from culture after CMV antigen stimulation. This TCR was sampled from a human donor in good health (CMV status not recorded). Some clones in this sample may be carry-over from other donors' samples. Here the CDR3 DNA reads TGTGCCAGCAGTTACTCGCAACGGGAGGGCCCTTCTCGCACAGATACGCAGTATTTT. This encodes CASSYSQREGPSRTDTQYF.